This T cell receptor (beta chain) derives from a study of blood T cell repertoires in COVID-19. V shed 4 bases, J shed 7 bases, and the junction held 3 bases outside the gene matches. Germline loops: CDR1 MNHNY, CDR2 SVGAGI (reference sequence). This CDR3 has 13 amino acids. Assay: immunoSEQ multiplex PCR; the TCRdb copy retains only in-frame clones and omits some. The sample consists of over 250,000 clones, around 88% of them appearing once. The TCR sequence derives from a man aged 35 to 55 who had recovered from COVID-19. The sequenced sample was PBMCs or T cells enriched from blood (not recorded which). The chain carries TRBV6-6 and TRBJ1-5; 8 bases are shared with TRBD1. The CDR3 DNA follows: TGTGCCAGCAGTTCCCAGGGGGCCCAGCCCCAGCATTTT. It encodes CASSSQGAQPQHF.